This T cell receptor beta chain was observed in a study of blood T cell repertoires in COVID-19. Only in-frame clones appear in the TCRdb table, and some are missing; sequencing was by immunoSEQ multiplex PCR. The repertoire includes roughly 330,000 clones, roughly 90% of them detected once, and roughly 6.5% sits in the top ten. There are 16 residues in the CDR3. V gave up 0 bases and J gave up 0 bases, with 9 bases separating them. Germline CDR1 reads SGDLS; CDR2 reads YYNGEE. The chain joins TRBV9 to TRBJ2-2; D is unclear. Input material: peripheral blood. This receptor was taken from a man aged 18 to 30 who had recovered from COVID-19. The CDR3 loop reads CASSVGGSPNTGELFF. The DNA for the CDR3 is TGTGCCAGCAGCGTAGGCGGCAGCCCGAACACCGGGGAGCTGTTTTTT.